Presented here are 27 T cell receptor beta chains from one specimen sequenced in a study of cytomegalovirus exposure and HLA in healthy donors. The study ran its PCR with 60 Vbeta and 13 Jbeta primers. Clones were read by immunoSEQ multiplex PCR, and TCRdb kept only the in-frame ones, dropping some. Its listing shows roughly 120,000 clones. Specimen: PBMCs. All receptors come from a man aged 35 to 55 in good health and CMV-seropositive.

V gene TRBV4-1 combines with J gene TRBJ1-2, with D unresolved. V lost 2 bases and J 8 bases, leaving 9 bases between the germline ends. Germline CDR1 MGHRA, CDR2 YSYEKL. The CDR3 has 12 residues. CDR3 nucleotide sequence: TGCGCCAGCAGCCAAACCTCGCGGGGCTACACCTTC. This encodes CASSQTSRGYTF.

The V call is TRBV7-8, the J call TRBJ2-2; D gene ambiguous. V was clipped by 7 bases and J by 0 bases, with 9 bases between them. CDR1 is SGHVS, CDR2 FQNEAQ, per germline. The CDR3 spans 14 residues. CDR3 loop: CASTAESNTGELFF. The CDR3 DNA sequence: TGTGCCAGCACCGCGGAGTCGAACACCGGGGAGCTGTTTTTT.

The CDR3 loop is CASSLVLWGDEKLFF. In DNA, the CDR3 is TGTGCCAGCAGCTTGGTTCTTTGGGGGGATGAAAAACTGTTTTTT. The V call is TRBV5-5, the J call TRBJ1-4; tentative D call: TRBD1 (5 bases). Per the germline V gene, CDR1 is SGHKS and CDR2 is YYEKEE (reference sequence). V gave up 0 bases and J gave up 6 bases, with 12 bases separating them. This CDR3 comprises 15 residues.

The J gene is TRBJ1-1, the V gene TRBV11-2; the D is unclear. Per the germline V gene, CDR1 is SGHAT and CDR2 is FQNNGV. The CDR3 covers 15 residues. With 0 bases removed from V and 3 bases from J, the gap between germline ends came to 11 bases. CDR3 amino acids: CASSLESGLYTEAFF. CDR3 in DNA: TGTGCCAGCAGCTTAGAATCGGGTCTTTACACTGAAGCTTTCTTT.

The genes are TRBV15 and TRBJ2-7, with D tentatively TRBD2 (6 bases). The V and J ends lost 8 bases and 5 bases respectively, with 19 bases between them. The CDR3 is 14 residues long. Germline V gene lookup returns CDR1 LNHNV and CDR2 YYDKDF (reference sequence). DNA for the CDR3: TGTGCCACCTCGGGGGAGACGAGACACGACGAGCAGTACTTC. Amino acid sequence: CATSGETRHDEQYF.

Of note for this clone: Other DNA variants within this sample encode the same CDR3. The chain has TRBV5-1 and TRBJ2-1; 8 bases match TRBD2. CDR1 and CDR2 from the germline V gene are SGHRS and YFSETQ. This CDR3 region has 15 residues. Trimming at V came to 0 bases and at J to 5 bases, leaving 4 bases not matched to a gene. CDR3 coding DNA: TGCGCCAGCAGCTTGGGAACTAGCGGTAACAATGAGCAGTTCTTC. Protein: CASSLGTSGNNEQFF.

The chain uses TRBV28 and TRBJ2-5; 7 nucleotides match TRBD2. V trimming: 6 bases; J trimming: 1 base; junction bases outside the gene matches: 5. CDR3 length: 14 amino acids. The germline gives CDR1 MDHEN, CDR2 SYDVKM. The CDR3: CASRTWGGQETQYF. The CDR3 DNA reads TGTGCCAGCAGGACGTGGGGGGGCCAAGAGACCCAGTACTTC.

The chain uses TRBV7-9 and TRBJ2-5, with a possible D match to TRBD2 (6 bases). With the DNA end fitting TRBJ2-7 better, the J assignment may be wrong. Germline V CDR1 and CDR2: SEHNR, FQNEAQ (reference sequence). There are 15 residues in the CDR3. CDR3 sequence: CASSLVRERRGEQYF. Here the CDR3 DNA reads TGTGCCAGCAGCTTAGTACGGGAGCGGCGCGGCGAGCAGTACTTC.

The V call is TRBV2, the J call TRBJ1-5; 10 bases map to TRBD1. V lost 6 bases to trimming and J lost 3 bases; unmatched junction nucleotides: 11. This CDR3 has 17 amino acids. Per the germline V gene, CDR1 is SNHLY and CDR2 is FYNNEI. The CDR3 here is CASRSYPGTGDNQPQHF. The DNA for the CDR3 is TGTGCCAGCAGGTCATATCCCGGGACAGGGGACAATCAGCCCCAGCATTTT.

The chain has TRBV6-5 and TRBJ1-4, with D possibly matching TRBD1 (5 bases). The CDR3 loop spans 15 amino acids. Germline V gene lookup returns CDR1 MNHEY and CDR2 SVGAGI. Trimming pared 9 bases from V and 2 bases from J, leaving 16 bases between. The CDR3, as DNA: TGTGCCAGTAGATTCAGGGCAACTACTAATGAAAAACTGTTTTTT. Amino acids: CASRFRATTNEKLFF.

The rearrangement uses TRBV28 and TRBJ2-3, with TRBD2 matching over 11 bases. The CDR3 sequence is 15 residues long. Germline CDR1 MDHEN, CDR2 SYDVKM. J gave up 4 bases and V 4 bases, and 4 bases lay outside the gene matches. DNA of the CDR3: TGTGCCAGCAGTTACCTAGCGGGAGGCGCAGATACGCAGTATTTT. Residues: CASSYLAGGADTQYF.

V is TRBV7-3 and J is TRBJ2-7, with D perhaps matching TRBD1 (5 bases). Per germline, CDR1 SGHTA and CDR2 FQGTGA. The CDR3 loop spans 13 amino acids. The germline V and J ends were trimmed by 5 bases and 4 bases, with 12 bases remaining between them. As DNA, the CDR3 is TGTGCCAGCAGCGACGTAGCAGGGTACGAGCAGTACTTC. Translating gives CASSDVAGYEQYF.

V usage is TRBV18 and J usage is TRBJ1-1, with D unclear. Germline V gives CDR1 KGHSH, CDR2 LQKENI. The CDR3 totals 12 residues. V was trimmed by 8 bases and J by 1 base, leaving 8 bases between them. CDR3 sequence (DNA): TGTGCCAGCCTGTTGGCGAACACTGAAGCTTTCTTT. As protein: CASLLANTEAFF. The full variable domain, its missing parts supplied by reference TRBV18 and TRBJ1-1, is NAGVMQNPRHLVRRRGQEARLRCSPMKGHSHVYWYRQLPEEGLKFMVYLQKENIIDESGMPKERFSAEFPKEGPSILRIQQVVRGDSAAYFCASLLANTEAFFGQGTRLTVV.

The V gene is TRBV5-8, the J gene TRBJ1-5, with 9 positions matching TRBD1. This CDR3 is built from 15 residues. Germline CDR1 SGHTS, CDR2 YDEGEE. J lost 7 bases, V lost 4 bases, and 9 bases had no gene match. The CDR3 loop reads CASSRGGQGHQPQHF. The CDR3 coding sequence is TGTGCCAGCAGCCGAGGGGGACAGGGTCACCAGCCCCAGCATTTT.

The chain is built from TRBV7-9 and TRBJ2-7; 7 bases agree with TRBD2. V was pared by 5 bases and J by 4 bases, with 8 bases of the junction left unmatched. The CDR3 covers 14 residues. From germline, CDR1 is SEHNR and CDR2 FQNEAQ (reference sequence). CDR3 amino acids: CASSPLGREYEQYF. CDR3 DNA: TGTGCCAGCAGCCCCTTGGGGAGGGAATACGAGCAGTACTTC.

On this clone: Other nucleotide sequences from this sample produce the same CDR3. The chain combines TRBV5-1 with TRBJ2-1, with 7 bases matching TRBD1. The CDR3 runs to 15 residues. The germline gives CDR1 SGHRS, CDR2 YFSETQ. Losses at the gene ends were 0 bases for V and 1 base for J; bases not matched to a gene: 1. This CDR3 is CASSLETGSYNEQFF. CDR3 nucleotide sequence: TGCGCCAGCAGCTTGGAGACAGGGTCCTACAATGAGCAGTTCTTC.

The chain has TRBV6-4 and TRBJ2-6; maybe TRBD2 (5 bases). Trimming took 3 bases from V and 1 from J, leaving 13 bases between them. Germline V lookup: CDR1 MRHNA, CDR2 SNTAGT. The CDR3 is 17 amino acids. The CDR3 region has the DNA TGTGCCAGCAGTGATTTAAAAGAGGGATCTGGGGCCAACGTCCTGACTTTC. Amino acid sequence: CASSDLKEGSGANVLTF.

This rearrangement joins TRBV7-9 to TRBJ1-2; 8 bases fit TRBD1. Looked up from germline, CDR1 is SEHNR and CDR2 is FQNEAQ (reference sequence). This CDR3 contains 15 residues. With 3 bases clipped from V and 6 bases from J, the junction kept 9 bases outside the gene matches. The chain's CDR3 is CASSLSQGAADGYTF. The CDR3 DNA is TGTGCCAGCAGCTTGTCCCAGGGGGCTGCGGATGGCTACACCTTC.

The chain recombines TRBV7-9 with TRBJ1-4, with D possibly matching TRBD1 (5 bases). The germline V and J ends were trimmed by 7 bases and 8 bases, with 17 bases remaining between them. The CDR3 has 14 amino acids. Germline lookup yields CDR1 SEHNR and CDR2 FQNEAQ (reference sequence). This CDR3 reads CASTPVAGREKLFF. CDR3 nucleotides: TGTGCCAGCACCCCGGTCGCAGGGAGGGAAAAACTGTTTTTT.

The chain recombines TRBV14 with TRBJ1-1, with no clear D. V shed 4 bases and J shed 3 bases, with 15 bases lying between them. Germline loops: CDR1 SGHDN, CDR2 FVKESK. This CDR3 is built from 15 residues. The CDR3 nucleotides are TGTGCCAGCAGCCGCACAACGGGAGGTCACACTGAAGCTTTCTTT. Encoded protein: CASSRTTGGHTEAFF.

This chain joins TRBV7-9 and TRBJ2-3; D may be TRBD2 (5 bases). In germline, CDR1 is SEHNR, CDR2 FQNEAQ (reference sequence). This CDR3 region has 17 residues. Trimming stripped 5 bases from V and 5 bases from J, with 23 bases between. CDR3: CASSARARTFNEDTQYF. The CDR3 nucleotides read TGTGCCAGCAGCGCGCGCGCCCGGACTTTTAACGAAGATACGCAGTATTTT.

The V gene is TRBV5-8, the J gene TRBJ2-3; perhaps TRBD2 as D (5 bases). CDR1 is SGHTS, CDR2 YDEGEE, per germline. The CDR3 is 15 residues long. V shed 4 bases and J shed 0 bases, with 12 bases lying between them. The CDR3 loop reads CASSHRGLSTDTQYF. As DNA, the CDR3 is TGTGCCAGCAGCCATAGAGGGCTTAGCACAGATACGCAGTATTTT.

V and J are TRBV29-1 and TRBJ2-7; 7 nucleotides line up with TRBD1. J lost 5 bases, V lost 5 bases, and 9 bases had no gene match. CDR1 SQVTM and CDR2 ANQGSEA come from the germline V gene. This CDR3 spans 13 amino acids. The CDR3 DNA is TGCAGCGTTTTTAGGCCCGGGACAGACGAGCAGTACTTC. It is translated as CSVFRPGTDEQYF.

Here the CDR3 reads CASSLIIRGAYEQYF. The CDR3 DNA follows: TGTGCCAGCAGCTTGATAATTCGGGGGGCCTACGAGCAGTACTTC. This chain joins TRBV5-6 and TRBJ2-7, with 7 bases fitting TRBD2. The CDR3 totals 15 residues. In germline, CDR1 is SGHDT, CDR2 YYEEEE. Trimming removed 1 base from V and 2 bases from J; junction bases left unmatched: 6.

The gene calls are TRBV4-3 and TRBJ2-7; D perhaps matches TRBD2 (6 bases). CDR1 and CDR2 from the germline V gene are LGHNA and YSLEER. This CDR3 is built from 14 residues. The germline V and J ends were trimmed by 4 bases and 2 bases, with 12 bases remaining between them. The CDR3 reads CASSPLATTYEQYF. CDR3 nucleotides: TGCGCCAGCAGCCCCCTAGCGACCACCTACGAGCAGTACTTC.

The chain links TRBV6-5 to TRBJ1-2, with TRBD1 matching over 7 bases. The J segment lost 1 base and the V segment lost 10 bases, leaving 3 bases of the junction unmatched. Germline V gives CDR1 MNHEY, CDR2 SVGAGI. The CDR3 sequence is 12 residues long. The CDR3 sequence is CATSGGNYGYTF. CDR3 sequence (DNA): TGTGCCACCTCAGGGGGTAACTATGGCTACACCTTC.

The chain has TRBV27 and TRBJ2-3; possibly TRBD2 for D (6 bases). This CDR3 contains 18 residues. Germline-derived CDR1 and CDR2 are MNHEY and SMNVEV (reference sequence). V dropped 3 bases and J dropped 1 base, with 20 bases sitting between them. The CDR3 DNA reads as TGTGCCAGCAGTTTCCTGGGACGGAGGGAAATTGGCACAGATACGCAGTATTTT. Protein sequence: CASSFLGRREIGTDTQYF.